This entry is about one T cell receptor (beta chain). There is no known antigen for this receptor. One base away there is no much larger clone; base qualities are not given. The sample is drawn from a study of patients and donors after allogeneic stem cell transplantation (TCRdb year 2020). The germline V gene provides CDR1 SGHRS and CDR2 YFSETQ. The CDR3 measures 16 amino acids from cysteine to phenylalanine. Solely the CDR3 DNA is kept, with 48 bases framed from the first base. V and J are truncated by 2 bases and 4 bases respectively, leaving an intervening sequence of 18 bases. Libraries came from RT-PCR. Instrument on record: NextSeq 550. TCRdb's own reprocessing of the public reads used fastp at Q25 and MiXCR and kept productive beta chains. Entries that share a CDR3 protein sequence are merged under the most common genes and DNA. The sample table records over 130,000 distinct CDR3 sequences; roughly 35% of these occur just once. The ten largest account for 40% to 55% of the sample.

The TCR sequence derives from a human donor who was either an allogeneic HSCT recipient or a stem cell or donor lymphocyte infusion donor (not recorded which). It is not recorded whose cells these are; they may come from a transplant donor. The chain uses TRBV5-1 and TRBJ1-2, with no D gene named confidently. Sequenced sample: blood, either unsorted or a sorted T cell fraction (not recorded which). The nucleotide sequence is TGCGCCAGCAGCTTAGCCCTCCCCCTGGGCCGCTATGGCTACACCTTC. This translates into CASSLALPLGRYGYTF.